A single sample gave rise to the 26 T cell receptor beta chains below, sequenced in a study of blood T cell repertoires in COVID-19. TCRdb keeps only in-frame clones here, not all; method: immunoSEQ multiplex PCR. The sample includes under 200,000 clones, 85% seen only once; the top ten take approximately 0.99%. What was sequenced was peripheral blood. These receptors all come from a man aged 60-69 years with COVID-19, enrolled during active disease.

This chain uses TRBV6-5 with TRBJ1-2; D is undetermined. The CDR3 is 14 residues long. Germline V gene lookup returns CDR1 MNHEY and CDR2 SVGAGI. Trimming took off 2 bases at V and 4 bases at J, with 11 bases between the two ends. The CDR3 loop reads CASSYRGAFYGYTF. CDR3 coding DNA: TGTGCCAGCAGTTACCGCGGAGCCTTCTATGGCTACACCTTC.

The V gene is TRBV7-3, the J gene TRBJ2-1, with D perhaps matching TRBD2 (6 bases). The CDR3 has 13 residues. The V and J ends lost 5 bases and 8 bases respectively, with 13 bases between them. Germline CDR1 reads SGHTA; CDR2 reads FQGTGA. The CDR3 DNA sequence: TGTGCCAGCAGCCCCGCGGGGCGGGATGAGCAGTTCTTC. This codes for CASSPAGRDEQFF.

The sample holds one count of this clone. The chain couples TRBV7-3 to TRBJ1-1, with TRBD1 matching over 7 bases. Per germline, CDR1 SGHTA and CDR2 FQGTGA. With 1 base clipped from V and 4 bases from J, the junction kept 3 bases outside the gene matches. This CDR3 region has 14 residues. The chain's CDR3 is CASSLKGAATEAFF. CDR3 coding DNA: TGTGCCAGCAGCTTAAAGGGGGCGGCCACTGAAGCTTTCTTT.

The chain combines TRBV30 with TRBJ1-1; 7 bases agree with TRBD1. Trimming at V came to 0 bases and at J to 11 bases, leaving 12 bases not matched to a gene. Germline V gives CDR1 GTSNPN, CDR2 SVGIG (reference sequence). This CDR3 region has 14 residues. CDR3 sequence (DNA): TGTGCCTGGAGTGTACGCGGGACAGCCCTGATGGCTTTCTTT. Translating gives CAWSVRGTALMAFF.

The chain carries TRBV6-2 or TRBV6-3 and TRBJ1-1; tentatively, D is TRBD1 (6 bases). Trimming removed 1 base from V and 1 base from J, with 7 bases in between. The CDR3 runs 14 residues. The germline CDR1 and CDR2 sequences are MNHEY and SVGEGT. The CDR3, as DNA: TGTGCCAGCAGTTACTTAGGGGGGAACACTGAAGCTTTCTTT. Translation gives CASSYLGGNTEAFF.

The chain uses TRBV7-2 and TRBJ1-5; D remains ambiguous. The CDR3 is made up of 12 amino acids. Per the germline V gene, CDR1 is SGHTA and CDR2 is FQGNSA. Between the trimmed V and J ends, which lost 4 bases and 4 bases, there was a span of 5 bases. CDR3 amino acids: CASSSLNQPQHF. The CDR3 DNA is TGTGCCAGCAGCTCCCTTAATCAGCCCCAGCATTTT.

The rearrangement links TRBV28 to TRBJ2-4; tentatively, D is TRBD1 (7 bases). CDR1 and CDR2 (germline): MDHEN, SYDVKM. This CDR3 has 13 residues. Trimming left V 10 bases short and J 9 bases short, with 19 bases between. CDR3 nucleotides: TGTGCCACCTCTCCAGGGGGGCGATCCATTCAGTACTTC. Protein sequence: CATSPGGRSIQYF.

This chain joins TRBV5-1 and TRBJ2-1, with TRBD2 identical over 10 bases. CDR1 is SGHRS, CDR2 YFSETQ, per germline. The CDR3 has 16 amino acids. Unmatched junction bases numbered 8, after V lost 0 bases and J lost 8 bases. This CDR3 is CASSLDGSGRLDEQFF. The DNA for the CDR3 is TGCGCCAGCAGCTTGGATGGTAGCGGGAGGCTGGATGAGCAGTTCTTC. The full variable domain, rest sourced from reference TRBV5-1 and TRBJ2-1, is KAGVTQTPRYLIKTRGQQVTLSCSPISGHRSVSWYQQTPGQGLQFLFEYFSETQRNKGNFPGRFSGRQFSNSRSEMNVSTLELGDSALYLCASSLDGSGRLDEQFFGPGTRLTVL.

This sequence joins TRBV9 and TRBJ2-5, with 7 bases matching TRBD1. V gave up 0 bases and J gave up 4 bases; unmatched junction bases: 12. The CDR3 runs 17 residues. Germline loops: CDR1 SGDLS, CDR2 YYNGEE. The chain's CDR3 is CASSVGETGLWGETQYF. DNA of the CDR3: TGTGCCAGCAGCGTAGGAGAGACAGGGCTTTGGGGAGAGACCCAGTACTTC.

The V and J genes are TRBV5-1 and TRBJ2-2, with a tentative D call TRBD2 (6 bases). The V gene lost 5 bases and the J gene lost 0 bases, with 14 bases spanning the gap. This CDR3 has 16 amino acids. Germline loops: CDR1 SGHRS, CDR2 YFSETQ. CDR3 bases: TGCGCCAGCAGTACGTTCGGGGGAACGAACACCGGGGAGCTGTTTTTT. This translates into CASSTFGGTNTGELFF. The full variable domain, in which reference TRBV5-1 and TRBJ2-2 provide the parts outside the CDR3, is KAGVTQTPRYLIKTRGQQVTLSCSPISGHRSVSWYQQTPGQGLQFLFEYFSETQRNKGNFPGRFSGRQFSNSRSEMNVSTLELGDSALYLCASSTFGGTNTGELFFGEGSRLTVL.

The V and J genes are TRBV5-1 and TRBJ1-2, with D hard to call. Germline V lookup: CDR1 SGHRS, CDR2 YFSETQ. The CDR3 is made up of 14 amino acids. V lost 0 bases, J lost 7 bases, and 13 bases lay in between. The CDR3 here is CASSLDPGLSGYTF. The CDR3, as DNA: TGCGCCAGCAGCTTGGATCCGGGTTTGAGTGGCTACACCTTC. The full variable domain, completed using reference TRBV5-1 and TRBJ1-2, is KAGVTQTPRYLIKTRGQQVTLSCSPISGHRSVSWYQQTPGQGLQFLFEYFSETQRNKGNFPGRFSGRQFSNSRSEMNVSTLELGDSALYLCASSLDPGLSGYTFGSGTRLTVV.

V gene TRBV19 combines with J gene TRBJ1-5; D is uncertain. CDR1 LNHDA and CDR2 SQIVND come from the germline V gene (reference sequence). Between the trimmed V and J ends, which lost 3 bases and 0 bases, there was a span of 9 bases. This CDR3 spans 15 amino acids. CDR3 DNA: TGTGCCAGTAGTATGGTGGCTCATAGCAATCAGCCCCAGCATTTT. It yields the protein CASSMVAHSNQPQHF.

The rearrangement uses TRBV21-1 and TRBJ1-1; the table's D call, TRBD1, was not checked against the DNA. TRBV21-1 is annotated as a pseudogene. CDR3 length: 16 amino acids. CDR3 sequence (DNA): TGTGCCAGCAGCAAAGAATTTGATAGTACCAGGGTAGGGGCTTTCTTT. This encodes CASSKEFDSTRVGAFF.

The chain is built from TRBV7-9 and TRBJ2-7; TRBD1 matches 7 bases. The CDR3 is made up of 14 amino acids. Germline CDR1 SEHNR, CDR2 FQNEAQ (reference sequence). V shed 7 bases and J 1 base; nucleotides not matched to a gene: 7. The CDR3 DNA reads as TGTGCCAGCAACCGGGACAGTTCTTCCTACGAGCAGTACTTC. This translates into CASNRDSSSYEQYF.

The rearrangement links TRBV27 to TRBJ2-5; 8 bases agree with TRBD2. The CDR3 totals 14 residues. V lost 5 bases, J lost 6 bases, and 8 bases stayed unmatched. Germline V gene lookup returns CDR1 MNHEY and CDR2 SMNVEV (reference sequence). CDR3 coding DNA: TGTGCCAGCAGTCAGGGACCGGGGGGGCAGACCCAGTACTTC. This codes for CASSQGPGGQTQYF.

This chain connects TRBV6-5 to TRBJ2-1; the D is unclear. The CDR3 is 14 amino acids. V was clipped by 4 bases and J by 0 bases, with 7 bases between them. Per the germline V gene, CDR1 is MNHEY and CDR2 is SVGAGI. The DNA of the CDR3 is TGTGCCAGCAGTTCTAGTTTCTCCTACAATGAGCAGTTCTTC. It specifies CASSSSFSYNEQFF.

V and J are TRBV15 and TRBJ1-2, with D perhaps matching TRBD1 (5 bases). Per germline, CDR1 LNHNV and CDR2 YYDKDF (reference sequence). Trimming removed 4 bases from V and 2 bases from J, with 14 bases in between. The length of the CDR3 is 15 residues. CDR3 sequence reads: CATSTTEKGNYGYTF. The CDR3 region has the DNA TGTGCCACCAGCACGACCGAGAAGGGGAACTATGGCTACACCTTC. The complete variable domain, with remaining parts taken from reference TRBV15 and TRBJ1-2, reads DAMVIQNPRYQVTQFGKPVTLSCSQTLNHNVMYWYQQKSSQAPKLLFHYYDKDFNNEADTPDNFQSRRPNTSFCFLDIRSPGLGDTAMYLCATSTTEKGNYGYTFGSGTRLTVV.

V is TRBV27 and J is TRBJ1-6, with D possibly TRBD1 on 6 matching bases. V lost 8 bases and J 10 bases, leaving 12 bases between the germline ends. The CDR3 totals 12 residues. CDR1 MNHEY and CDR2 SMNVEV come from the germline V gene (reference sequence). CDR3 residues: CASSRGGSPLHF. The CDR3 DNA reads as TGTGCCAGCTCCCGAGGGGGATCACCCCTCCACTTT.

DNA for the CDR3: TGTGCCTCAGCAGGGGACTCTGGAAACACCATATATTTT. This encodes CASAGDSGNTIYF. This chain connects TRBV4-2 to TRBJ1-3; possibly TRBD1 for D (6 bases). CDR3 length: 13 amino acids. Germline-derived CDR1 and CDR2 are LGHNA and YNFKEQ. Between the trimmed V and J ends, which lost 11 bases and 0 bases, there was a span of 11 bases.

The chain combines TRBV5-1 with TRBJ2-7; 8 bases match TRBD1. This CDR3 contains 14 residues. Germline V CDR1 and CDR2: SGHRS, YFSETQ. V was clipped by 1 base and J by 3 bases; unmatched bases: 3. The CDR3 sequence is CASSLRDRIYEQYF. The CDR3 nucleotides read TGCGCCAGCAGCTTGAGGGACAGGATCTACGAGCAGTACTTC.

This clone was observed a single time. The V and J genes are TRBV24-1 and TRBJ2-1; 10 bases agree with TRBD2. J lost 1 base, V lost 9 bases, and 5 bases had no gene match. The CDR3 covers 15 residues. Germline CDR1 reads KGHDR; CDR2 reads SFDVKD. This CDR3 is CATSSGSLSYNEQFF. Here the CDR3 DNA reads TGTGCCACCTCTAGCGGGAGCCTTTCCTACAATGAGCAGTTCTTC.

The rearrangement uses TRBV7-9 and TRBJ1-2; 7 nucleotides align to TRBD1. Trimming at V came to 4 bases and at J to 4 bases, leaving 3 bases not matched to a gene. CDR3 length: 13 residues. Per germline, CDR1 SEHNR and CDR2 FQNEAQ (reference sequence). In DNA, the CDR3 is TGTGCCAGCAGCTCGGGACAGCTCTATGGCTACACCTTC. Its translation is CASSSGQLYGYTF.

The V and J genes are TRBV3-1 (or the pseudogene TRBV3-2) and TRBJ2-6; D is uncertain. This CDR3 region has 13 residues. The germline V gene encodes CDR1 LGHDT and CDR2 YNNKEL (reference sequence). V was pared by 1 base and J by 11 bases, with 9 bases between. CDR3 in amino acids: CASSQVRFDVLTF. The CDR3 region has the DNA TGTGCCAGCAGCCAAGTCCGGTTCGACGTCCTGACTTTC.

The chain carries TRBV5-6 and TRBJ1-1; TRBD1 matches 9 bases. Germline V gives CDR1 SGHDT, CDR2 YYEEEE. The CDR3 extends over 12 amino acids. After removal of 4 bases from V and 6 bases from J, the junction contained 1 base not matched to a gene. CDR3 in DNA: TGTGCCAGCAGCAGGACAGGGGCTGAAGCTTTCTTT. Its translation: CASSRTGAEAFF. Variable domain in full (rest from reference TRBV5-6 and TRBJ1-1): DAGVTQSPTHLIKTRGQQVTLRCSPKSGHDTVSWYQQALGQGPQFIFQYYEEEERQRGNFPDRFSGHQFPNYSSELNVNALLLGDSALYLCASSRTGAEAFFGQGTRLTVV.

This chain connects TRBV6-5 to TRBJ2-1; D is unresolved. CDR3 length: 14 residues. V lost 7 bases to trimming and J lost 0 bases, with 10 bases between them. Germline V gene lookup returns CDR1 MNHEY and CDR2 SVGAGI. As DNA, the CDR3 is TGTGCCAGCACCGGGTTTAGCTCCTACAATGAGCAGTTCTTC. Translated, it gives CASTGFSSYNEQFF.

The CDR3 loop is CASSERGRYGYTF. CDR3 in DNA: TGTGCCAGCAGTGAAAGGGGGCGCTATGGCTACACCTTC. The V and J genes are TRBV2 and TRBJ1-2; 7 nucleotides match TRBD1. V lost 2 bases and J lost 4; bases outside the gene matches: 1. This CDR3 comprises 13 residues. Germline lookup yields CDR1 SNHLY and CDR2 FYNNEI.